A selection of T cell receptor beta chains follows, all from one sample in a study of T cell changes during pregnancy in multiple sclerosis. Libraries were prepared by immunoSEQ multiplex PCR; TCRdb keeps only in-frame clonotypes and omits some of them. The table shows under 45,000 clones, with 85% to 95% occurring only once. The sequencing here drew on CD4+ T cells from peripheral blood mononuclear cells, taken after pregnancy. The receptors derive from a female donor with multiple sclerosis, enrolled in a pregnancy study. Each CDR3 is given with its conserved first and last residue. Rows may omit the clone size; those that give it use once, few, many or a size class.

J gene,clone size,V gene,CDR3 protein
TRBJ1-1,NA,TRBV7-2,CASSPRQFRGEAFF
TRBJ1-1,NA,TRBV9,CASGLGTEAFF
TRBJ2-1,NA,TRBV7-9,CASSPLLKRTVSYNEQFF
TRBJ1-5,NA,TRBV19,CASRQGLRIWQPQHF
TRBJ1-2,once,TRBV13,CASSLGGAYGYTF
TRBJ2-7,NA,TRBV5-8,CASSRIKSSGVEQYF
TRBJ1-1,NA,TRBV6-6,CASSYRRGGNTEAFF
TRBJ1-4,NA,TRBV11-2,CASNTTGAGYWLNEKLFF
TRBJ2-7,NA,TRBV9,CASSVGGGQASYEQYF
TRBJ1-4,NA,TRBV19,CASTIQGQWTNEKLFF
TRBJ1-1,NA,TRBV6-5,CASSPWTGNTEAFF
TRBJ2-3,NA,TRBV6-4,CASRQGAGTDTQYF
TRBJ2-5,NA,TRBV7-3,CASSSSGGAGKTQYF
TRBJ2-4,NA,TRBV18,CASSGTAENIQYF
TRBJ1-1,NA,TRBV7-9,CASSSRGLRLNTEAFF
TRBJ2-7,NA,TRBV21-1,CASSKALGDRAIYEQYF
TRBJ1-6,NA,TRBV7-2,CASSSTPVRGLGSPLHF
TRBJ2-7,NA,TRBV25-1,CASSEHGFGGGYEQYF
TRBJ1-1,NA,TRBV10-3,CAISGGERGHTEAFF
TRBJ2-1,NA,TRBV18,CASSPPGGGYNEQFF
TRBJ2-6,NA,TRBV4-1,CASSQDGPPDRIPSGANVLTF
TRBJ1-2,NA,TRBV14,CASSPWNAQGSSYTF
TRBJ2-5,NA,TRBV6-7,CASIGQGQETQYF
TRBJ2-1,few,TRBV27,CASSLSRDTEQFF
TRBJ2-1,NA,TRBV29-1,CSVGGPIFF